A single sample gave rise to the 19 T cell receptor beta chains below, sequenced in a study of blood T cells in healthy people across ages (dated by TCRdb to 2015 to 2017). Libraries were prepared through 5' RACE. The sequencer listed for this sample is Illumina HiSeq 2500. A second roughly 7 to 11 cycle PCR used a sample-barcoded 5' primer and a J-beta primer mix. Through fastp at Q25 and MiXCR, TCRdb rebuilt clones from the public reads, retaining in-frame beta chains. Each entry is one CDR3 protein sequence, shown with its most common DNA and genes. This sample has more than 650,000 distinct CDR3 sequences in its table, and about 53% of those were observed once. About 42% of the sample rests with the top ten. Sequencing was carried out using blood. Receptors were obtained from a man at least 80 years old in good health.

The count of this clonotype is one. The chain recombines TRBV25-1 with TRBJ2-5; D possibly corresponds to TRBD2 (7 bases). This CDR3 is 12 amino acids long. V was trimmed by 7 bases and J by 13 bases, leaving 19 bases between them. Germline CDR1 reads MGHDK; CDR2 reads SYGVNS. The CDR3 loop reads CASTTGGGNRYF. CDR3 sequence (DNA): TGTGCCAGCACTACGGGCGGGGGCAATCGGTACTTC.

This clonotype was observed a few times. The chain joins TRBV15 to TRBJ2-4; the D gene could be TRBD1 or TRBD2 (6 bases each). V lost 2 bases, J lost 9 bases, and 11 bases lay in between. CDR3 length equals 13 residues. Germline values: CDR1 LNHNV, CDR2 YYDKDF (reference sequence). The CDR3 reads CATSRLQGGIQYF. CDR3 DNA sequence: TGTGCCACCAGCAGATTACAGGGAGGCATTCAGTACTTC.

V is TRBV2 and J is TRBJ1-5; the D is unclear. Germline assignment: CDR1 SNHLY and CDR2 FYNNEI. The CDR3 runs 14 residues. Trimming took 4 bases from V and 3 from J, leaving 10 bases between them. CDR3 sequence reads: CASSGGGPNQPQHF. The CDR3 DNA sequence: TGTGCCAGCAGTGGTGGTGGCCCCAATCAGCCCCAGCATTTT.

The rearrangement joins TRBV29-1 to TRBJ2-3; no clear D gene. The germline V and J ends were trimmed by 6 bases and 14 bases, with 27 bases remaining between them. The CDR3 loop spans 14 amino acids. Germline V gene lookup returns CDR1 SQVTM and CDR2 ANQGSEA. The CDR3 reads CSVIDFGEHRYAYF. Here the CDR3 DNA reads TGCAGCGTAATCGACTTCGGTGAGCACAGATACGCGTATTTT.

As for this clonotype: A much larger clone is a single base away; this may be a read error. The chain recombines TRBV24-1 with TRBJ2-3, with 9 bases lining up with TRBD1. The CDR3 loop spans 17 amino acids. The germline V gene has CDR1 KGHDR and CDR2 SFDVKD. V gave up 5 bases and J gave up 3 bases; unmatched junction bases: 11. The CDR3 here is CATSVPLTGGRTDTQYF. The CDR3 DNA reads TGTGCCACCAGTGTTCCACTTACAGGGGGCAGGACAGATACGCAGTATTTT.

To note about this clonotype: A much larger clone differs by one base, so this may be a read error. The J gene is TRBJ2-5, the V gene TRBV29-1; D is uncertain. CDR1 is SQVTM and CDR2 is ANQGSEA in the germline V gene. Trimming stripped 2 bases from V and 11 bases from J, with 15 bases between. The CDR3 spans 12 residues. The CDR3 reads CSVEPGVNEQYF. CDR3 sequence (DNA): TGCAGCGTTGAACCTGGTGTCAATGAGCAGTACTTC.

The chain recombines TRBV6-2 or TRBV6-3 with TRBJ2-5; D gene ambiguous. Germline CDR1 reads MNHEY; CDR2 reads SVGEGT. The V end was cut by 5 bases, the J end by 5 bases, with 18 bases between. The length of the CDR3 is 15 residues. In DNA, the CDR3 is TGTGCCAGCAGTCCTGACCGGCTTGTTCGGGAGACCCAGTACTTC. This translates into CASSPDRLVRETQYF.

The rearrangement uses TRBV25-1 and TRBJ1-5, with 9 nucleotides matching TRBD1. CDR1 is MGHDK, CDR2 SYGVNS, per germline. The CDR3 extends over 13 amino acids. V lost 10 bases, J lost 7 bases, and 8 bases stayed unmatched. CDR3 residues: CAKNRGQGQPQHF. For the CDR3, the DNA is TGTGCCAAAAACAGGGGGCAGGGACAGCCCCAGCATTTT. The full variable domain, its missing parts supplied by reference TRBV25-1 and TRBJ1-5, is EADIYQTPRYLVIGTGKKITLECSQTMGHDKMYWYQQDPGMELHLIHYSYGVNSTEKGDLSSESTVSRIRTEHFPLTLESARPSHTSQYLCAKNRGQGQPQHFGDGTRLSIL.

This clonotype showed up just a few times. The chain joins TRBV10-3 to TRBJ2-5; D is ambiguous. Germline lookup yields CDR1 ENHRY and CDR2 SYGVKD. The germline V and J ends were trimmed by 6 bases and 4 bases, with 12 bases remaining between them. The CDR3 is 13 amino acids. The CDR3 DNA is TGTGCCATCAGCCTTCGGACGGGAGAGACCCAGTACTTC. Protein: CAISLRTGETQYF.

Here the CDR3 reads CASSHSGQGNQPQHF. CDR3 nucleotides: TGTGCCAGCAGCCATTCGGGACAGGGCAATCAGCCCCAGCATTTT. The chain is built from TRBV3-1 and TRBJ1-5; 8 nucleotides align to TRBD1. This CDR3 contains 15 residues. CDR1 is LGHDT and CDR2 is YNNKEL in the germline V gene (reference sequence). With V trimmed by 3 bases and J by 2 bases, 3 bases remained unmatched.

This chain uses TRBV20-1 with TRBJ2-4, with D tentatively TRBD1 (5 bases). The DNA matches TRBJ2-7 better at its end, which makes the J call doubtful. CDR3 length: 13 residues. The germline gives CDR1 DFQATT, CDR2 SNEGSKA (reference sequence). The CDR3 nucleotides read TGCAGTGCTAGGGTGGCAGGGCGCTACGAGCAGTACTTC. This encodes CSARVAGRYEQYF.

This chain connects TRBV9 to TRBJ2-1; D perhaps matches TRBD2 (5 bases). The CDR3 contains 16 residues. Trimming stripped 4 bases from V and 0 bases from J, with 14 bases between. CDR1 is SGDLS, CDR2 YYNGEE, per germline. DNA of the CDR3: TGTGCCAGCAGCCTAAGGCCGGGGAGCTCCTACAATGAGCAGTTCTTC. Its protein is CASSLRPGSSYNEQFF. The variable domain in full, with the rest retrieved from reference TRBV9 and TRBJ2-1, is DSGVTQTPKHLITATGQRVTLRCSPRSGDLSVYWYQQSLDQGLQFLIQYYNGEERAKGNILERFSAQQFPDLHSELNLSSLELGDSALYFCASSLRPGSSYNEQFFGPGTRLTVL.

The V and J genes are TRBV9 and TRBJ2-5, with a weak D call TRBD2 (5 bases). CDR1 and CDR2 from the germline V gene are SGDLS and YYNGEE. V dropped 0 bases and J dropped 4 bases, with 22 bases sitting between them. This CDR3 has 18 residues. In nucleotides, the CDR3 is TGTGCCAGCAGCGTAGATCCCCTCGGGGTCCTATTAGGAGAGACCCAGTACTTC. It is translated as CASSVDPLGVLLGETQYF.

The CDR3 spells CASSLEAAWNEQFF. CDR3 sequence (DNA): TGTGCCAGCAGTTTGGAGGCCGCTTGGAATGAGCAGTTCTTC. V gene TRBV12-3 or TRBV12-4 combines with J gene TRBJ2-1, with D possibly being TRBD2 (5 bases). V gave up 3 bases and J gave up 7 bases, with 13 bases separating them. The CDR3 consists of 14 residues.

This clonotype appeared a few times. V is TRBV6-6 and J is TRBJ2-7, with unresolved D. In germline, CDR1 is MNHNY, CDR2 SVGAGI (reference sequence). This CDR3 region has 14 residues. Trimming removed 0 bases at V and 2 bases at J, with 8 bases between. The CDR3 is CASSYSGLPYEQYF. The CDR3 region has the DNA TGTGCCAGCAGTTACTCCGGGCTGCCCTACGAGCAGTACTTC.

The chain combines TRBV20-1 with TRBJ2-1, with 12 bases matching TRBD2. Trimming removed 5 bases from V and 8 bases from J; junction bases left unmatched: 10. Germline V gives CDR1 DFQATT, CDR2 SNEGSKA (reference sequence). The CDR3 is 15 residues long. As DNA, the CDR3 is TGCAGTGCTTCGCCTTGGACTAGCGGGATATATGAGCAGTTCTTC. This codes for CSASPWTSGIYEQFF.

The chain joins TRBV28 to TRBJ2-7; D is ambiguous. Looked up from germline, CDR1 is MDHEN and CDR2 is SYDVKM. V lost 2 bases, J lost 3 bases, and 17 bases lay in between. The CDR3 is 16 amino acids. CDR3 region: CASSLIGPAVRYEQYF. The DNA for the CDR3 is TGTGCCAGCAGTTTAATTGGTCCGGCGGTCCGCTACGAGCAGTACTTC.

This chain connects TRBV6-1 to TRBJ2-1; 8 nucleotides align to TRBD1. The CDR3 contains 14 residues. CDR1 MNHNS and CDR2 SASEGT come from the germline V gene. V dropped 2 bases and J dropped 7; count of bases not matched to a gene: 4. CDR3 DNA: TGTGCCAGCAGTGAAAGCAGGGGGCCGAATGAGCAGTTCTTC. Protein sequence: CASSESRGPNEQFF.

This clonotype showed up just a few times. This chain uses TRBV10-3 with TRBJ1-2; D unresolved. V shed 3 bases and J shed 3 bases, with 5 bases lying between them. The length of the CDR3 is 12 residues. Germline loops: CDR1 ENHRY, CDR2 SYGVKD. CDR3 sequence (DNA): TGTGCCATCAGTGACGGTTACTATGGCTACACCTTC. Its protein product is CAISDGYYGYTF.